The present T cell receptor beta chain was sequenced within a study of cytomegalovirus exposure and HLA in healthy donors. Study information: Falling in the Caucasian-associated ancestry cluster were 81% of approximately 410 genotyped donors. Study-level results: A later analysis found common viral pathogens apparently linked to several of the most significant clusters. Cytomegalovirus association was listed for roughly 160 TCR beta chains.

Unrecorded immune exposure was likely among donors, who were nominally healthy when sampled. A multiplex PCR was run with 60 Vbeta primers and 13 Jbeta primers. Generated by immunoSEQ multiplex PCR, the TCRdb table keeps only in-frame clones and is missing some. Of about 200,000 clones in the sample, about 80% were seen once. Trimming left V 5 bases short and J 0 bases short, with 16 bases between. The germline V gene encodes CDR1 SEHNR and CDR2 FQNEAQ (reference sequence). This CDR3 region has 17 residues. A word on this clone: Its antigen is unidentified.

The chain has TRBV7-9 and TRBJ1-4, with D possibly TRBD1 on 6 matching bases. This clonotype was sampled from a woman aged 25 to 39 in good health and CMV-seropositive. The sequencing input was PBMCs. The DNA for the CDR3 is TGTGCCAGCAGCCGAACAGGGTTTGGGGCAACTAATGAAAAACTGTTTTTT. This gives the protein CASSRTGFGATNEKLFF.